The source of this T cell receptor (beta chain) is a study of control samples from healthy donors and cancer patients. Trimming removed 7 bases at V and 6 bases at J, with 22 bases between. This CDR3 is 16 amino acids long. Germline assignment: CDR1 SSHAT and CDR2 FNYEAQ (reference sequence). Libraries were prepared by immunoSEQ multiplex PCR; TCRdb keeps only in-frame clonotypes and omits some of them. The sample carries approximately 98,000 clones, approximately 82% recorded once. The TCR comes from a man younger than 30 in good health. This chain uses TRBV7-7 with TRBJ2-1; TRBD1 might be the D (6 bases). What was sequenced was blood. The CDR3: CASKIRDPKGGNEQFF. Written as DNA, the CDR3 is TGTGCCAGCAAGATCCGGGACCCCAAAGGGGGCAATGAGCAGTTCTTC.